These T cell receptor beta chains were read from a single sample in a study of blood T cell repertoires in COVID-19. TCRdb keeps only in-frame clones here, not all; method: immunoSEQ multiplex PCR. The sample carries 200,000 to 250,000 clones, roughly 84% recorded once. Sequenced material: peripheral blood. Receptors originate from a woman aged 80 or older with acute or convalescent COVID-19. Both conserved end residues are part of each CDR3. D genes are given only for firm matches. Clone size appears in some rows only: once, few, many, or a class for an expanded clone.

abundance	d_gene	v_gene	j_gene	len	CDR3aa	CDR3nt
NA	TRBD2	TRBV4-2	TRBJ2-3	21	CASSRTPRGLAGGSSTDTQYF	TGTGCCAGCAGCCGCACGCCCCGGGGACTAGCGGGGGGCTCTAGCACAGATACGCAGTATTTT
NA	NA	TRBV24-1	TRBJ2-3	17	CATSDRGAAISTDTQYF	TGTGCCACCAGTGACCGGGGGGCCGCGATTAGCACAGATACGCAGTATTTT
NA	NA	TRBV18	TRBJ1-5	14	CASSLGYGNQPQHF	TGTGCCAGCTCACTCGGGTACGGCAATCAGCCCCAGCATTTT
NA	TRBD1	TRBV15	TRBJ2-3	15	CATTPDRGLGSLEYF	TGTGCCACCACCCCGGACAGGGGGCTTGGTTCCTTGGAGTATTTT
NA	TRBD1	TRBV10-3	TRBJ2-7	15	CAIRVDRGSPYEQYF	TGTGCCATCAGGGTGGACAGGGGGAGCCCCTACGAGCAGTACTTC
NA	NA	TRBV4-1	TRBJ1-2	12	CASSQTGYGYTF	TGCGCCAGCAGCCAAACTGGCTATGGCTACACCTTC
NA	NA	TRBV6-5	TRBJ1-5	14	CASSLIASNQPQHF	TGTGCCAGCAGTCTCATTGCGAGCAATCAGCCCCAGCATTTT
once	TRBD1	TRBV28	TRBJ2-7	14	CASSLTGGSYEQYF	TGTGCCAGCAGTTTAACAGGGGGCAGCTACGAGCAGTACTTC
once	TRBD1	TRBV7-2	TRBJ2-2	15	CASSFGQAGTGELFF	TGTGCCAGCAGCTTCGGACAGGCGGGCACCGGGGAGCTGTTTTTT
NA	NA	TRBV7-8	TRBJ2-5	15	CASRPTRGGVETQYF	TGTGCCAGCAGGCCAACTCGAGGGGGGGTCGAGACCCAGTACTTC
few	NA	TRBV5-4	TRBJ1-1	14	CASSLPLRNTEAFF	TGTGCCAGCAGTCTTCCACTGAGGAACACTGAAGCTTTCTTT
NA	NA	TRBV27	TRBJ2-6	19	CASSFRRQALGSGANVLTF	TGTGCCAGCAGTTTTCGTCGGCAGGCGTTAGGTTCTGGGGCCAACGTCCTGACTTTC
once	TRBD2	TRBV5-4	TRBJ2-5	16	CASSASSGGAGETQYF	TGTGCCAGCAGCGCCTCTAGCGGGGGGGCGGGGGAGACCCAGTACTTC
NA	TRBD2	TRBV7-8	TRBJ2-1	16	CASSSLAGGRYNEQFF	TGTGCCAGCAGCTCCTTAGCGGGGGGGCGGTACAATGAGCAGTTCTTC
few	TRBD1	TRBV7-2	TRBJ1-2	14	CASNPEGAFFGYTF	TGTGCCAGCAACCCCGAGGGGGCTTTCTTTGGCTACACCTTC
NA	NA	TRBV5-8	TRBJ1-1	13	CASSLSRNTEAFF	TGTGCCAGCAGCTTGTCCCGTAACACTGAAGCTTTCTTT
NA	NA	TRBV4-2	TRBJ1-4	15	CASSQEGHLAEKLFF	TGTGCCAGCAGCCAAGAGGGACATCTTGCTGAGAAACTGTTTTTT
NA	TRBD1	TRBV19	TRBJ2-5	16	CASSPGQPPKKETQYF	TGTGCCAGTAGTCCGGGACAGCCCCCTAAAAAAGAGACCCAGTACTTC
NA	NA	TRBV7-2	TRBJ1-1	13	CASSLGGRPEAFF	TGTGCCAGCAGCTTGGGGGGTAGGCCTGAAGCTTTCTTT
NA	NA	TRBV6-1	TRBJ1-6	15	CASSENAPGGSPLHF	TGTGCCAGCAGTGAAAACGCCCCAGGTGGTTCACCCCTCCACTTT
once	NA	TRBV6-1	TRBJ2-4	19	CASSEAPLTRGQVRNIQYF	TGTGCCAGCAGTGAAGCGCCATTAACCCGAGGGCAAGTAAGAAACATTCAGTACTTC
NA	NA	TRBV5-1	TRBJ2-2	16	CASSLRLDLNTGELFF	TGCGCCAGCAGTTTGCGACTCGACCTGAACACCGGGGAGCTGTTTTTT
NA	NA	TRBV6-6	TRBJ1-4	16	CASVRGPQRPREKLFF	TGTGCCAGCGTCAGAGGCCCCCAAAGGCCGAGGGAAAAACTGTTTTTT
few	NA	TRBV5-1	TRBJ2-7	13	CASSLRVPDEQYF	TGCGCCAGCAGCTTGCGAGTCCCCGACGAGCAGTACTTC
NA	NA	TRBV9	TRBJ2-7	15	CASSQFRSGIYEQYF	TGTGCCAGCAGCCAGTTCCGGTCGGGGATTTACGAGCAGTACTTC
NA	NA	TRBV10-3	TRBJ1-1	15	CAISESAGDDTEAFF	TGTGCCATCAGTGAGTCAGCGGGTGACGACACTGAAGCTTTCTTT
NA	NA	TRBV7-9	TRBJ2-7	13	CASSLGGHDEQYF	TGTGCCAGCAGCTTAGGGGGACACGACGAGCAGTACTTC
NA	TRBD1	TRBV19	TRBJ1-2	12	CASRTGDYGYTF	TGTGCCAGTAGAACAGGGGACTATGGCTACACCTTC
NA	NA	TRBV6-6	TRBJ1-2	14	CAAHGDKGDYGYTF	TGTGCTGCGCACGGGGACAAAGGGGACTATGGCTACACCTTC
NA	NA	TRBV19	TRBJ1-5	17	CASRDTAPPYSNQPQHF	TGTGCCAGCCGGGACACCGCACCACCATATAGCAATCAGCCCCAGCATTTT
NA	NA	TRBV29-1	TRBJ2-7	12	CSVRGDSYEQYF	TGCAGCGTTCGGGGTGACTCCTACGAGCAGTACTTC
NA	NA	TRBV5-6	TRBJ1-2	12	CASSPQGSRYTF	TGTGCCAGCAGCCCACAGGGTAGTCGCTACACCTTC
NA	NA	TRBV20-1	TRBJ1-6	15	CSASESTGHHSPLHF	TGCAGTGCTAGTGAATCGACAGGTCACCATTCACCCCTCCACTTT
NA	NA	TRBV10-2	TRBJ1-5	16	CASSESVGAGYQPQHF	TGCGCCAGCAGCGAGTCGGTAGGGGCGGGGTATCAGCCCCAGCATTTT
NA	NA	TRBV18	TRBJ2-5	14	CASSPAQIQETQYF	TGTGCCAGCTCACCGGCACAGATTCAAGAGACCCAGTACTTC
few	NA	TRBV4-3	TRBJ1-3	15	CASSQAQFSGNTIYF	TGCGCCAGCAGCCAAGCACAGTTCTCTGGAAACACCATATATTTT
NA	TRBD1	TRBV15	TRBJ1-4	15	CATSSPGTGAEKLFF	TGTGCCACCAGCAGTCCCGGGACAGGGGCGGAAAAACTGTTTTTT
few	TRBD1	TRBV5-1	TRBJ1-3	15	CASSLGQGEGNTIYF	TGCGCCAGCAGCTTGGGTCAGGGGGAAGGAAACACCATATATTTT
NA	NA	TRBV15	TRBJ1-2	13	CATSRDRGAGYTF	TGTGCCACCAGCAGAGACCGGGGGGCTGGCTACACCTTC
NA	NA	TRBV7-2	TRBJ1-5	16	CASSLVSSGSNQPQHF	TGTGCCAGCAGCTTAGTGTCGTCGGGAAGCAATCAGCCCCAGCATTTT
NA	NA	TRBV3-1/TRBV3-2	TRBJ1-5	15	CASSQDQAGRQPQHF	TGTGCCAGCAGCCAAGATCAGGCGGGAAGACAGCCCCAGCATTTT
NA	NA	TRBV12-5	TRBJ1-1	13	CASGLVAGTEAFF	TGTGCTAGTGGTTTGGTAGCTGGCACTGAAGCTTTCTTT
NA	NA	TRBV6-5	TRBJ1-2	15	CASTKTQPWSDGYTF	TGTGCCAGCACCAAGACACAGCCTTGGTCTGATGGCTACACCTTC
NA	NA	TRBV7-3	TRBJ2-2	14	CASRRESNTGELFF	TGTGCCAGCAGGCGGGAATCGAACACCGGGGAGCTGTTTTTT
few	TRBD1	TRBV7-9	TRBJ2-2	14	CASSRTGETGELFF	TGTGCCAGCAGCAGGACAGGGGAAACCGGGGAGCTGTTTTTT
NA	NA	TRBV3-1/TRBV3-2	TRBJ1-1	13	CASSRGGGTEAFF	TGTGCCAGCAGCCGTGGGGGCGGCACTGAAGCTTTCTTT
NA	TRBD1	TRBV29-1	TRBJ1-1	15	CSVWDRPLMNTEAFF	TGCAGCGTGTGGGACAGACCATTGATGAACACTGAAGCTTTCTTT
NA	TRBD1	TRBV19	TRBJ1-1	13	CASKRQGDTEAFF	TGTGCCAGTAAACGGCAGGGGGACACTGAAGCTTTCTTT